The entry that follows covers one TCR beta chain sequence. Germline-derived CDR1 and CDR2 are MGHRA and YSYEKL. V shed 4 bases and J 5 bases; nucleotides not matched to a gene: 6. The CDR3 is 15 amino acids. This sample stems from a study of control samples from healthy donors and cancer patients. Some clones are missing from TCRdb's copy, which holds only in-frame ones; the method was immunoSEQ multiplex PCR. The sample consists of approximately 230,000 clones, roughly four fifths of them appearing once. This sequence joins TRBV4-1 and TRBJ1-4, with 8 bases identical to TRBD1. Sequences were obtained from PBMCs. The clonotype was recovered from an older woman with lung cancer. The CDR3 loop reads CASSPGTGVNEKLFF. In nucleotides, the CDR3 is TGCGCCAGCAGCCCCGGGACAGGAGTCAATGAAAAACTGTTTTTT.